This T cell receptor (beta chain) was retrieved from a study of liver allograft versus peripheral blood T cells. The wider study: Graft-liver T cell receptor repertoires were compared against recipient peripheral blood repertoires.

TCRdb analysed the reads with MiXCR anew, one entry per CDR3 protein. The table has thousands of distinct CDR3 sequences, over 15% seen once; the top ten hold approximately 1.8%. Study-level results: Intragraft T cell receptor repertoires of liver allografts were reportedly distinct from those in peripheral blood.

This CDR3 comprises 17 residues. J gave up 0 bases and V 10 bases, and 12 bases lay outside the gene matches. CDR1 is LNHDA and CDR2 is SQIVND in the germline V gene (reference sequence). This clonotype ranks as medium-sized. The antigen is not known. The clonotype originates from a human patient who had a liver transplant. Some T cells may be graft donor cells. The chain is built from TRBV19 and TRBJ1-5; 10 nucleotides agree with TRBD1. Here the CDR3 reads CATARQGAQYSNQPQHF. CDR3 nucleotide sequence: TGTGCCACCGCCAGACAGGGGGCGCAGTATAGCAATCAGCCCCAGCATTTT.